A selection of T cell receptor beta chains follows, all from one sample in a study of cytomegalovirus exposure and HLA in healthy donors. Clones were read by immunoSEQ multiplex PCR, and TCRdb kept only the in-frame ones, dropping some. The sample contains about 180,000 clones, 87% of which appear only once. Sequenced input: PBMCs. Receptors were obtained from a woman between 25 and 40 years old in good health and CMV-seronegative. Each CDR3 is given without its conserved first and last residue.

v_gene: TRBV7-8; j_gene: TRBJ1-2; CDR3aa: ASSLGDYYGYT
v_gene: TRBV25-1; j_gene: TRBJ2-1; CDR3aa: ASSERQGPLNEQF
v_gene: TRBV4-1; j_gene: TRBJ1-1; CDR3aa: ASSQPREKRETF
v_gene: TRBV4-1; j_gene: TRBJ2-3; CDR3aa: ASSQDAGGADTDTQY
v_gene: TRBV10-3; j_gene: TRBJ2-2; CDR3aa: AIKGQGVDTGELF
v_gene: TRBV19; j_gene: TRBJ1-2; CDR3aa: ASTLTDYGYT
v_gene: TRBV7-8; j_gene: TRBJ2-1; CDR3aa: ASSGLAGGSNEQF
v_gene: TRBV11-2; j_gene: TRBJ2-3; CDR3aa: ASSLRGTATDTQY
v_gene: TRBV5-1; j_gene: TRBJ1-4; CDR3aa: ASSLGEEAGEKLF
v_gene: TRBV6-1; j_gene: TRBJ1-1; CDR3aa: ASSVTGGGTEAF
v_gene: TRBV5-6; j_gene: TRBJ2-5; CDR3aa: ASSVWDSLQETQY
v_gene: TRBV5-1; j_gene: TRBJ2-1; CDR3aa: ASSSRAGLYNEQF
v_gene: TRBV9; j_gene: TRBJ2-3; CDR3aa: ASSPTGISESTDTQY
v_gene: TRBV7-8; j_gene: TRBJ1-5; CDR3aa: ASSLLGAVGNQPQH
v_gene: TRBV27; j_gene: TRBJ2-7; CDR3aa: ASRLRGGSSYEQY
v_gene: TRBV9; j_gene: TRBJ2-7; CDR3aa: ASSVGGASGDEQY
v_gene: TRBV4-3; j_gene: TRBJ2-1; CDR3aa: ASSHSIRLAGAYNEQF
v_gene: TRBV5-6; j_gene: TRBJ1-2; CDR3aa: ASSLKQTELYGYT
v_gene: TRBV27; j_gene: TRBJ2-7; CDR3aa: ASSFIQGSYEQY
v_gene: TRBV7-2; j_gene: TRBJ1-1; CDR3aa: ASSPRTGRTEAF